This record looks at one T cell receptor (beta chain) sequence and its context. Its matching antigen is unknown. TCR beta cDNA was made from approximately 540 ng total RNA with a constant-region primer. Investigators got TCR beta libraries out of three nested multiplex PCR rounds, done with slightly modified ARM-PCR. Running 9 to 10 cycles apiece, the first two PCR rounds relied on TRBV1-TRBV30 forward primers together with a C-beta reverse primer. One entry per CDR3 protein, called by TCRdb with MiXCR from the multiplex PCR reads. The sample has approximately 110,000 distinct CDR3 sequences; 65% are singletons. The sample comes from a study of tumor-infiltrating lymphocytes in primary liver carcinoma. Turning to the study itself: Men and women, 30 to 69 years of age, made up the patients. Study-wide results and limits: Only about 7-25% of top clones appeared in all five tumor regions.

Extraction of RNA together with DNA used about 20-34 mg of unsorted bulk tissue. The CDR3 has 18 amino acids. The sample comprised liver tumor tissue from sampling region 1. The subset: tumor region T1, superior pole. V usage is TRBV12-2 and J usage is TRBJ2-7; TRBD2 reflects the table's D call only, with no check against the DNA. TRBV12-2 is reported as a pseudogene. The clonotype originates from a woman between 55 and 75 years old with primary liver carcinoma and hepatitis B virus infection. Here the CDR3 reads CASRSVRPKRSSSYEQYF. CDR3 coding DNA: TGTGCAAGTCGCTCAGTGCGGCCCAAGCGGTCGAGCTCCTACGAGCAGTACTTC.